This is a list of T cell receptor beta chains from one sample in a study of T cells in pancreatic ductal adenocarcinoma. Generated by immunoSEQ multiplex PCR, the TCRdb table keeps only in-frame clones and is missing some. The sample holds about 98,000 clones; roughly 95% are singletons and the top ten take 2.5% to 3.5%. The specimen sequenced was PBMCs. The receptors come from a human donor with pancreatic ductal adenocarcinoma. CDR3s include the opening cysteine and the closing phenylalanine or tryptophan. D genes are given only for firm matches. The size field is filled for only some rows; it gives once, few, many or a size class.

D gene	V gene	clone size	J gene	CDR3 DNA	CDR3 protein
TRBD1	TRBV5-6	once	TRBJ2-7	TGTGCCAGCAGCTTTTCCGGGACAGGGGCCCACGAGCAGTACTTC	CASSFSGTGAHEQYF
NA	TRBV7-3	NA	TRBJ2-3	TGTGCCAGCAGTCTAGCGAACGCAGATACGCAGTATTTT	CASSLANADTQYF
TRBD2	TRBV29-1	NA	TRBJ2-1	TGCAGCGTTGAAGGTTTTAGCGGGACTCCTAGCTCCTACAATGAGCAGTTCTTC	CSVEGFSGTPSSYNEQFF
NA	TRBV7-9	NA	TRBJ2-5	TGTGCCAGCAGCCCAGTCCAAGAGACCCAGTACTTC	CASSPVQETQYF
TRBD2	TRBV4-2	NA	TRBJ2-3	TGTGCCAGCAGCCAAGATGAGGGGAGACTAGCGGGAGCTTCAGATACGCAGTATTTT	CASSQDEGRLAGASDTQYF
NA	TRBV12-5	NA	TRBJ2-3	TGTGCTAGTGGTGGAGGGGGCGCGGCAGATACGCAGTATTTT	CASGGGGAADTQYF
NA	TRBV7-2	NA	TRBJ2-4	TGTGCCAGCAGCCGCCTCGGGCAGGGGAACATTCAGTACTTC	CASSRLGQGNIQYF
NA	TRBV7-8	once	TRBJ1-1	TGTGCCAGCAGCTTAGAGGTGCGGCTATTGAACACTGAAGCTTTCTTT	CASSLEVRLLNTEAFF
TRBD1	TRBV7-6	once	TRBJ2-1	TGTGCCAGCAGCCGCCAAGACAGGGCTGAGCAGTTCTTC	CASSRQDRAEQFF
TRBD2	TRBV4-1	NA	TRBJ2-3	TGCGCCAGCAGCCCCCGTGGACTAGTCACAAGCACAGATACGCAGTATTTT	CASSPRGLVTSTDTQYF
NA	TRBV29-1	NA	TRBJ2-7	TGCAGCGTTGAAAGTTCGGCAGGGTGGGCCGAGCAGTACTTC	CSVESSAGWAEQYF
TRBD2	TRBV9	NA	TRBJ2-1	TGTGCCAGCAGCGTAACAAGCGGGAGGGGGGATGAGCAGTTCTTC	CASSVTSGRGDEQFF
TRBD1	TRBV28	NA	TRBJ1-2	TGTGCCAGCAGCGCAGGGGGAGCTAACTATGGCTACACCTTC	CASSAGGANYGYTF
TRBD1	TRBV7-2	NA	TRBJ2-7	TGTGCCAGCAGCTTAGCCGGGACAGGGGGAGGTGAGCAGTACTTC	CASSLAGTGGGEQYF
TRBD2	TRBV28	once	TRBJ2-1	TGTGCCAGCAGTTCCCTAGCGGGAGGGCAAAATGAGCAGTTCTTC	CASSSLAGGQNEQFF